This is a list of T cell receptor beta chains from one sample in a study of blood T cell repertoires in COVID-19. The assay was immunoSEQ multiplex PCR, and TCRdb's table has in-frame clones only and misses some. The table has 83,000 or so clones, 85% to 90% seen once; the top ten hold 7.5% to 9.5%. Material for sequencing was peripheral blood. The receptor set was obtained from a man older than 75 with active or convalescent COVID-19. Each CDR3 is given without its conserved first and last residue. The order of the fields is V gene, CDR3 protein.

V: TRBV28; CDR3: ASSSTSTDTQY
V: TRBV5-1; CDR3: ASSVSHPSPTEQF
V: TRBV11-1; CDR3: ASSSKRLVDHNEQF
V: TRBV12-3/TRBV12-4; CDR3: ASSRDSSGYT
V: TRBV5-1; CDR3: ASSLRDRYNEQF
V: TRBV14; CDR3: ASSPQIGGKLF
V: TRBV6-1; CDR3: ASSELEQGARTDTQY
V: TRBV16; CDR3: ASSPSGVTHGYT
V: TRBV5-1; CDR3: ASSLEAGAPGYT
V: TRBV27; CDR3: ASSPGFGETQY
V: TRBV2; CDR3: ASKIDTFYTEAF
V: TRBV5-1; CDR3: ASSLGPSSGYQNNEQF
V: TRBV9; CDR3: ASSGLAENNEQF
V: TRBV28; CDR3: ASTLSRGLDEF
V: TRBV27; CDR3: ASSPRQGTQPQH
V: TRBV7-2; CDR3: ASSSQGVGGELF
V: TRBV6-5; CDR3: ASSYGLRGAYGYT
V: TRBV11-2; CDR3: ASSLGTRLSYNEQF
V: TRBV6-5; CDR3: ASTFGQGYSPLH
V: TRBV4-1; CDR3: ASSQDQGARPPYNEQF
V: TRBV19; CDR3: ASTSGQGFSEAF
V: TRBV24-1; CDR3: ATSDQGQGDYNEQF
V: TRBV6-1; CDR3: ASSEISQGVKGYT
V: TRBV28; CDR3: ASNGGASYNEQF
V: TRBV30; CDR3: AWSVRDTSPLH
V: TRBV5-6; CDR3: ASSLDRGGQPQH
V: TRBV9; CDR3: ASSETPGQLNTEAF
V: TRBV28; CDR3: ASSPGTTNEKLF
V: TRBV28; CDR3: ASSLAGIYSPLH
V: TRBV7-8; CDR3: ASSRGAYQETQY
V: TRBV19; CDR3: ASSWAEDQPQH
V: TRBV27; CDR3: ASSLSWESNYGYT
V: TRBV28; CDR3: ASRGGVDPTSGSNEQF
V: TRBV5-1; CDR3: ASSRDSGGLADTQY
V: TRBV19; CDR3: ASNPRGSREKLF
V: TRBV12-3/TRBV12-4; CDR3: ASSLTSMKTQY
V: TRBV28; CDR3: ASSSQGSTNEKLF
V: TRBV29-1; CDR3: SVPDRGSNQPQH
V: TRBV7-9; CDR3: ASPNSGGSSTDTQY
V: TRBV15; CDR3: ATSRDRARGETQY
V: TRBV18; CDR3: ASSPAQNQPQH
V: TRBV6-4; CDR3: ASSDSWEGPGTEAF
V: TRBV15; CDR3: ATSRDTGVWETQY
V: TRBV10-3; CDR3: AISESPGNTGELF
V: TRBV27; CDR3: ASRPTANYGYT
V: TRBV5-6; CDR3: ASSPSPNTEAF